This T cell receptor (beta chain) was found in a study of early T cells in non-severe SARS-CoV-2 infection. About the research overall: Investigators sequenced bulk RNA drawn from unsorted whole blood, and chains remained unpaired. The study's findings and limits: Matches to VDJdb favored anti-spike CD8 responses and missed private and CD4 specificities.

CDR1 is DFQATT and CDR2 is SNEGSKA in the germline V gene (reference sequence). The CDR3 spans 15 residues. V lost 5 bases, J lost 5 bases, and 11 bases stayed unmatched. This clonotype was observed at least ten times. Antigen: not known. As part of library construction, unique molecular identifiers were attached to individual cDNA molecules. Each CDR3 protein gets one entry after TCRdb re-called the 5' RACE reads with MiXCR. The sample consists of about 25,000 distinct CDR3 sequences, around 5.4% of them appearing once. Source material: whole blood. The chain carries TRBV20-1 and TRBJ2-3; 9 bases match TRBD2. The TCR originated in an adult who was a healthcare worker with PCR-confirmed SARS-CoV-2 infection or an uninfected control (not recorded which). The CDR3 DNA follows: TGCAGTGCTGGAAGAGCGGGGGGCCGAGGAGATACGCAGTATTTT. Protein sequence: CSAGRAGGRGDTQYF.